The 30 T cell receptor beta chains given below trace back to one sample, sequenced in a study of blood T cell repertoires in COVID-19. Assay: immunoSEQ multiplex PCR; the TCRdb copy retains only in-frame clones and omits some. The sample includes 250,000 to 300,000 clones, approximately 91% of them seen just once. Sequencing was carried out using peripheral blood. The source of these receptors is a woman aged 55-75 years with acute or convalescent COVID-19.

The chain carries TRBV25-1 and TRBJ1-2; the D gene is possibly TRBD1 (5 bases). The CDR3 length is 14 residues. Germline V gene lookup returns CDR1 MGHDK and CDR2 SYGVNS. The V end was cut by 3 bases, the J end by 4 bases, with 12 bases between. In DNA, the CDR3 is TGTGCCAGCAGTGACAGGGTGGGAATCTATGGCTACACCTTC. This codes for CASSDRVGIYGYTF.

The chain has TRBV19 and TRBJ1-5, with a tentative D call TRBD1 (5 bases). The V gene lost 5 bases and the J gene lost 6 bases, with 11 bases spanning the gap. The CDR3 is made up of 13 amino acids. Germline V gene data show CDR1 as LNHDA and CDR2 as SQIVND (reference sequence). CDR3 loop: CASSPGGGQPQHF. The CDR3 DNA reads TGTGCCAGTAGTCCGGGGGGTGGTCAGCCCCAGCATTTT.

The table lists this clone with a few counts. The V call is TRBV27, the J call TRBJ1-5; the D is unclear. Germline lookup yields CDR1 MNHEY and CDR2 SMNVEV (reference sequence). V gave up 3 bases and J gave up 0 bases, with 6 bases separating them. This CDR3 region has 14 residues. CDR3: CASSLADSNQPQHF. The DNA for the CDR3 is TGTGCCAGCAGTTTGGCCGATAGCAATCAGCCCCAGCATTTT.

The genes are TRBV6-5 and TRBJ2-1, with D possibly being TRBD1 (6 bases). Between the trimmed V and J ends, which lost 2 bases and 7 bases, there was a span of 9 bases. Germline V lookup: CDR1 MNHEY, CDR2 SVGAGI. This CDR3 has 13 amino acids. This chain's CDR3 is CASSYQGWNEQFF. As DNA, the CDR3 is TGTGCCAGCAGTTACCAGGGGTGGAATGAGCAGTTCTTC.

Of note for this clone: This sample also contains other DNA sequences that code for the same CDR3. The CDR3 nucleotides are TGTGCCAGCAGCACTCCAGGGGAGCAGTACTTC. Residues: CASSTPGEQYF. J is TRBJ2-7 and V is TRBV6-5; possible D gene TRBD1, 5 bases. Germline values: CDR1 MNHEY, CDR2 SVGAGI. The CDR3 runs to 11 residues. The germline V and J ends were trimmed by 6 bases and 7 bases, with 10 bases remaining between them.

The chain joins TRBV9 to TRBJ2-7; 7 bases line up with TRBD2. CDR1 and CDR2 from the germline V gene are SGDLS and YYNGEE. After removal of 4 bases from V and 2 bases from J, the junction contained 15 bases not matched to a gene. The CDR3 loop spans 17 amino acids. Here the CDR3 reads CASSPPLGSGIPYEQYF. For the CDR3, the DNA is TGTGCCAGCAGCCCACCCCTTGGGAGCGGGATACCCTACGAGCAGTACTTC.

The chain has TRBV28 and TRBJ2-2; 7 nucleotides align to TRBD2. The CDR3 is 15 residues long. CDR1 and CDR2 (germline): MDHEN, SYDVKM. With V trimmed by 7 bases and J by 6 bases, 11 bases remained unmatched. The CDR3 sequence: CASIRSGGVPGELFF. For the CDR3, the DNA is TGTGCCAGCATCCGAAGTGGGGGGGTCCCCGGGGAGCTGTTTTTT.

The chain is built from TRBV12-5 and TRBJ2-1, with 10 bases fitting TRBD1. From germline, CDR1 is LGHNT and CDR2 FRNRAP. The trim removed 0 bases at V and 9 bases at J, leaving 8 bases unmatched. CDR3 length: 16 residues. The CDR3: CASGLVRDRGPFEQFF. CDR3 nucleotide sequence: TGTGCTAGTGGTTTGGTACGAGACAGGGGGCCCTTTGAGCAGTTCTTC. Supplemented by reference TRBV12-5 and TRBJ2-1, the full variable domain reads DARVTQTPRHKVTEMGQEVTMRCQPILGHNTVFWYRQTMMQGLELLAYFRNRAPLDDSGMPKDRFSAEMPDATLATLKIQPSEPRDSAVYFCASGLVRDRGPFEQFFGPGTRLTVL.

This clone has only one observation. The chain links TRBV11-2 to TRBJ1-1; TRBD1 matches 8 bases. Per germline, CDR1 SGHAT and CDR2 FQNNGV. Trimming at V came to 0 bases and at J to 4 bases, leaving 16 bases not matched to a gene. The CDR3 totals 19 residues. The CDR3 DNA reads TGTGCCAGCAGCTTAGATGGTACGGCAGGGGGCCAAGGGTTCACTGAAGCTTTCTTT. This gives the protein CASSLDGTAGGQGFTEAFF.

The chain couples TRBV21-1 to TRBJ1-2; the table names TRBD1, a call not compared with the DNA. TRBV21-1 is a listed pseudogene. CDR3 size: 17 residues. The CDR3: CASSSTGGTGDNYGYTF. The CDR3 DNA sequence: TGTGCCAGCAGTTCCACAGGGGGAACGGGAGATAACTATGGCTACACCTTC.

The CDR3 sequence: CASSLRVNEAFF. CDR3 DNA: TGTGCCAGCAGTTTACGAGTAAATGAAGCTTTCTTT. This chain joins TRBV28 and TRBJ1-1, with unresolved D. The V end was cut by 2 bases, the J end by 7 bases, with 8 bases between. The CDR3 spans 12 residues. Germline V gene data show CDR1 as MDHEN and CDR2 as SYDVKM.

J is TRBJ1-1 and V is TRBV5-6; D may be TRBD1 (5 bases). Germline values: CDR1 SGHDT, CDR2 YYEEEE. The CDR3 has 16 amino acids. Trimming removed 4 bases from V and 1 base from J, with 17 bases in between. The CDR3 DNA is TGTGCCAGCAGCCCTCTAGGGGAAAAGGAGAACACTGAAGCTTTCTTT. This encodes CASSPLGEKENTEAFF. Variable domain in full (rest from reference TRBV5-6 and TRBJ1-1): DAGVTQSPTHLIKTRGQQVTLRCSPKSGHDTVSWYQQALGQGPQFIFQYYEEEERQRGNFPDRFSGHQFPNYSSELNVNALLLGDSALYLCASSPLGEKENTEAFFGQGTRLTVV.

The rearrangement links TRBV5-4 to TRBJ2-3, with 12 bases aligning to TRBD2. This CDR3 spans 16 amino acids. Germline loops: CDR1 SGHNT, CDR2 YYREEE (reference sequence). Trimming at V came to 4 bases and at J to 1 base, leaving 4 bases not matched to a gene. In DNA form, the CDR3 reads TGTGCCAGCAGCATTCGACTAGCGGGGGGCACAGATACGCAGTATTTT. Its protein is CASSIRLAGGTDTQYF.

CDR3: CASSQGPVLQDTDTQYF. The CDR3 DNA reads as TGCGCCAGCAGCCAAGGACCGGTTTTACAGGACACAGATACGCAGTATTTT. The rearrangement uses TRBV4-1 and TRBJ2-3; D may be TRBD1 (5 bases). The CDR3 runs 17 residues. Germline V CDR1 and CDR2: MGHRA, YSYEKL. V was trimmed by 1 base and J by 2 bases, leaving 16 bases between them.

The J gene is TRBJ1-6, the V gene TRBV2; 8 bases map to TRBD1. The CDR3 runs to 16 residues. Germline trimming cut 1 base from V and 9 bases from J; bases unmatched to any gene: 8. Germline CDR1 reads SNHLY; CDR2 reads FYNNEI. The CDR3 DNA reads TGTGCCAGCAGTGAAGTGGGACAGGTATTATCTTCACCCCTCCACTTT. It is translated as CASSEVGQVLSSPLHF.

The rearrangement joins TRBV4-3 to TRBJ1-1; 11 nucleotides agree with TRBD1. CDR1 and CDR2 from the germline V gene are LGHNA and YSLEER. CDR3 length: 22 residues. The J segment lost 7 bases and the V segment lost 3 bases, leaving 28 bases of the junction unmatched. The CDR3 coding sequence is TGCGCCAGCAGCCAGAGCCAGGAGGATGTGCCCGGACAGGGGGCCGGGAGAGGTGAAGCTTTCTTT. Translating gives CASSQSQEDVPGQGAGRGEAFF.

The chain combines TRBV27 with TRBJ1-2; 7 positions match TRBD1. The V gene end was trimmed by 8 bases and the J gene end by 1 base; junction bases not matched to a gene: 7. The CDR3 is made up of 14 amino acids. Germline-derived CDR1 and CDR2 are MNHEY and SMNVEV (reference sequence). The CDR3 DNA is TGTGCCAGCGCCTATAGGGGGCTTAACTATGGCTACACCTTC. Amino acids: CASAYRGLNYGYTF.

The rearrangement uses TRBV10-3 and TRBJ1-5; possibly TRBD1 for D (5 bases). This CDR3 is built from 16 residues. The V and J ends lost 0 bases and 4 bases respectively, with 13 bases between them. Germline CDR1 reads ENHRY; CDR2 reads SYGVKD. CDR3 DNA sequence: TGTGCCATCAGTGAGTCTAATGGGGGGTTGAATCAGCCCCAGCATTTT. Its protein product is CAISESNGGLNQPQHF.

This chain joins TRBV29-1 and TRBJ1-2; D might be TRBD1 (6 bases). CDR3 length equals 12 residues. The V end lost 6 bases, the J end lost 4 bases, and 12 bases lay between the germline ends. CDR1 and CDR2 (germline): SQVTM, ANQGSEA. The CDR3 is CSVYGQLYGYTF. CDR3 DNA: TGCAGCGTATATGGACAGCTCTATGGCTACACCTTC. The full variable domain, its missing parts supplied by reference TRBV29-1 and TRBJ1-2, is SAVISQKPSRDICQRGTSLTIQCQVDSQVTMMFWYRQQPGQSLTLIATANQGSEATYESGFVIDKFPISRPNLTFSTLTVSNMSPEDSSIYLCSVYGQLYGYTFGSGTRLTVV.

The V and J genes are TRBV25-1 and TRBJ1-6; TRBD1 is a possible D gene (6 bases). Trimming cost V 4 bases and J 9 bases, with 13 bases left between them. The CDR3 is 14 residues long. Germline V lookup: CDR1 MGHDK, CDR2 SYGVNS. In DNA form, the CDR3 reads TGTGCCAGCAGTGGGGACATCCTAGGTTCACCCCTCCACTTT. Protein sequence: CASSGDILGSPLHF.

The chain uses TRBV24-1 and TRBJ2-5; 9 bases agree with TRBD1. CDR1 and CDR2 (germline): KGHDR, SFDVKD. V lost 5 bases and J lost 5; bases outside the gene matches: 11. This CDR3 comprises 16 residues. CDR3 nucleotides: TGTGCCACCAGTGCCCCTTTCACAGGGGGCGGTGAGACCCAGTACTTC. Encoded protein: CATSAPFTGGGETQYF.

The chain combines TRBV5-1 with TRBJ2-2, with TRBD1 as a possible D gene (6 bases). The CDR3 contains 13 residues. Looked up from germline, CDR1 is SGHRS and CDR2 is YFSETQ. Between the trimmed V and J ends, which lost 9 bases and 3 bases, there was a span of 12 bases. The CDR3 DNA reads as TGCGCCACCGCGACAGGCTACACCGGGGAGCTGTTTTTT. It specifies CATATGYTGELFF.

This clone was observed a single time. Here the CDR3 DNA reads TGTGCCAGCGGTCCAGGGGCGGCCTCCTACAATGAGCAGTTCTTC. It translates to CASGPGAASYNEQFF. J is TRBJ2-1 and V is TRBV27, with D tentatively TRBD1 (6 bases). The V gene lost 8 bases and the J gene lost 0 bases, with 14 bases spanning the gap. Germline assignment: CDR1 MNHEY and CDR2 SMNVEV (reference sequence). This CDR3 has 15 residues.

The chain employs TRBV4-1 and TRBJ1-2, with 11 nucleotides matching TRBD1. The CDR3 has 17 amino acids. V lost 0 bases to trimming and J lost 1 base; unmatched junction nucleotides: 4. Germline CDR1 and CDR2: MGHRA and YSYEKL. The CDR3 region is CASSQDGDRGINYGYTF. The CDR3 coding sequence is TGCGCCAGCAGCCAAGATGGGGACAGGGGGATTAACTATGGCTACACCTTC.

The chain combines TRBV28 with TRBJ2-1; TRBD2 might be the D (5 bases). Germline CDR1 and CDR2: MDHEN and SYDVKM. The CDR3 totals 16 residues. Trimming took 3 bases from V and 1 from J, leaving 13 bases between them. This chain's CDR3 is CASSLWTPGSYNEQFF. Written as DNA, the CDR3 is TGTGCCAGCAGTTTGTGGACTCCCGGATCCTACAATGAGCAGTTCTTC.

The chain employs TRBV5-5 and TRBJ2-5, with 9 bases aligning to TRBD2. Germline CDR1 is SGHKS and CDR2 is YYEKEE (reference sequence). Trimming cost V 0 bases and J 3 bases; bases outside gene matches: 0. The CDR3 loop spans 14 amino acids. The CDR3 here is CASSLGGREETQYF. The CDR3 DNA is TGTGCCAGCAGCTTGGGCGGGAGGGAAGAGACCCAGTACTTC.

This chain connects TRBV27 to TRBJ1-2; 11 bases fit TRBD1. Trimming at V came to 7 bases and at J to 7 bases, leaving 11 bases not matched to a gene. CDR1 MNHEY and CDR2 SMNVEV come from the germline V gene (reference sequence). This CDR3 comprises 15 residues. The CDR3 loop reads CASTSHRTGGSGYTF. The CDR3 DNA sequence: TGTGCCAGCACCTCACACCGGACAGGGGGCAGTGGCTACACCTTC.

In DNA, the CDR3 is TGTGCCAGCAGCCTGGACAGGGAAGCTTTCTTT. This gives the protein CASSLDREAFF. The genes are TRBV5-6 and TRBJ1-1; TRBD1 agrees at 7 bases. The V and J ends lost 4 bases and 8 bases, in that order; junction bases with no gene match: 2. Germline CDR1 is SGHDT and CDR2 is YYEEEE. The CDR3 sequence is 11 residues long.

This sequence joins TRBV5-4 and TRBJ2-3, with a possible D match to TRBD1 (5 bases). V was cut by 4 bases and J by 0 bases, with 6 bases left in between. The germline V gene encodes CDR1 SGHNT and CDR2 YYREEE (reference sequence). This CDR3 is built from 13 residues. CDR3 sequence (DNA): TGTGCCAGCAGCGACAGCAGCACAGATACGCAGTATTTT. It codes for CASSDSSTDTQYF.

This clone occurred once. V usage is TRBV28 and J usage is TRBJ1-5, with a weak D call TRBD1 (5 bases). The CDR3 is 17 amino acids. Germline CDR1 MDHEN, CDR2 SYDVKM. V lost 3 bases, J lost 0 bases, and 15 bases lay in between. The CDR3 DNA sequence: TGTGCCAGCAGTTTCCAGGGTGGCGGTTATAGCAATCAGCCCCAGCATTTT. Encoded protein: CASSFQGGGYSNQPQHF.